This TCR beta chain appears in the sequencing data of a study of blood T cell repertoires in COVID-19. Study at large: The samples span acute and convalescent COVID-19 from the United States, Italy and Spain. PBMCs, B-cell-depleted T cells, or T cells provided the cDNA or gDNA that made up the material.

A Seattle source enrolled patients during active infection and followed them longitudinally. The CDR3 runs to 15 residues. The germline V gene encodes CDR1 MDHEN and CDR2 SYDVKM. The V end lost 2 bases, the J end lost 2 bases, and 11 bases lay between the germline ends. Original processing methods: Amplification of reference gene primers provided the estimated nucleated cell counts. Using immunoSEQ multiplex PCR, the repertoire was profiled, and TCRdb retains in-frame clones only, with some absent. The D gene and trimming were derived from the DNA, and the V and J assignments and clone size from that table. The table lists around 310,000 clones, roughly 90% of them singletons.

Sequencing input: peripheral blood. The chain uses TRBV28 and TRBJ2-3; a weak D match, TRBD1 (6 bases). The clonotype was recovered from a woman between 35 and 50 years old with COVID-19, enrolled during active disease. CDR3 in amino acids: CASSLLGGPTDTQYF. Here the CDR3 DNA reads TGTGCCAGCAGTTTACTAGGGGGACCCACAGATACGCAGTATTTT.